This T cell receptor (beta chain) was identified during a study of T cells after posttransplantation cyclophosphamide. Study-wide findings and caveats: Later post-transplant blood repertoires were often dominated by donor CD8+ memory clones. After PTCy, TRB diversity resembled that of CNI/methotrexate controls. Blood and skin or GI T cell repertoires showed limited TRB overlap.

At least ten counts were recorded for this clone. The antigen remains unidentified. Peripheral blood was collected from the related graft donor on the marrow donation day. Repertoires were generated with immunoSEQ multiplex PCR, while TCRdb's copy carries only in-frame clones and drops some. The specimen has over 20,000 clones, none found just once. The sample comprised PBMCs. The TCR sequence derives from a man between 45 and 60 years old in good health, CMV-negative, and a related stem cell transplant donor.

The CDR3 spells CASSLDLTGVGEQFF. The CDR3, as DNA: TGCGCCAGCAGCTTGGATTTAACAGGGGTCGGTGAGCAGTTCTTC. The chain joins TRBV5-1 to TRBJ2-1; 7 bases line up with TRBD1. The V gene end was trimmed by 0 bases and the J gene end by 9 bases; junction bases not matched to a gene: 9. The CDR3 contains 15 residues. Germline V CDR1 and CDR2: SGHRS, YFSETQ.